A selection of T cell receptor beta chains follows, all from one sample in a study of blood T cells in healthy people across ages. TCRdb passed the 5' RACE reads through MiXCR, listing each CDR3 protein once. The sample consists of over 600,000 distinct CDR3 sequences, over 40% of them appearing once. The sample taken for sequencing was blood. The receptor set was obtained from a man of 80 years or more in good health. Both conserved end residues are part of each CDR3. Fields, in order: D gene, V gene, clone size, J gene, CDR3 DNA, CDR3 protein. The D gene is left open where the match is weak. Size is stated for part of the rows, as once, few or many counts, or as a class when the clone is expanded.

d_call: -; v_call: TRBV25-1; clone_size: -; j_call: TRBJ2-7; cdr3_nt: TGTGCCCGCACCACGCGAAACAGCCCCTACGAGCAGTACTTC; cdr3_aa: CARTTRNSPYEQYF
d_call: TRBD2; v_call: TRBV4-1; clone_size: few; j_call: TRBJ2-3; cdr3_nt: TGCGCCAGCAGCTCTTGGACTAGCGGGGGGGCAGAGGCAGATACGCAGTATTTT; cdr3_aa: CASSSWTSGGAEADTQYF
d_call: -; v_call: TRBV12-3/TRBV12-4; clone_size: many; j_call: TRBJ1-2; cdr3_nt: TGTGCCAGCAGTCCGACAGCCTACTCTAACTATGGCTACACCTTC; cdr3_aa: CASSPTAYSNYGYTF
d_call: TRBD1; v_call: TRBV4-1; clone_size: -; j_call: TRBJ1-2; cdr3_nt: TGCGCCAGCAGCCAAGAAATTGGACAGGGAAGTGGCTACACCTTC; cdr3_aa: CASSQEIGQGSGYTF
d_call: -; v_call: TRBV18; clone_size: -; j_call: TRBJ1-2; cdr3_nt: TGTGCCAGCTCACCAGTTGGCATCACCCAGAACTATGGCTACACCTTC; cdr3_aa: CASSPVGITQNYGYTF
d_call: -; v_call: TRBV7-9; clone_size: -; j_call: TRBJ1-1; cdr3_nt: TGTGCCAGCAGCTTAGCGGGGCAGGGCCCTGGGGGGGCTGAAGCTTTCTTT; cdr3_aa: CASSLAGQGPGGAEAFF
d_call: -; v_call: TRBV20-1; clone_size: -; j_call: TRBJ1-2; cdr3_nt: TGCAGTGCCGCTGCACGACGGACAGCTTATGGCTACACCTTC; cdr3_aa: CSAAARRTAYGYTF
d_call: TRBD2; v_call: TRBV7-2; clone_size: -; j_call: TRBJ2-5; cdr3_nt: TGTGCCAGCGTAACCAGGACTAGCGGGAGAATGGGCCAAGAGACCCAGTACTTC; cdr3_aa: CASVTRTSGRMGQETQYF
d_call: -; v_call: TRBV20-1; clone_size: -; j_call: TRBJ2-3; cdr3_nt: TGCAGTGCTAGGGGAGAGGGTAGCACAGATACGCAGTATTTT; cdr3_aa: CSARGEGSTDTQYF
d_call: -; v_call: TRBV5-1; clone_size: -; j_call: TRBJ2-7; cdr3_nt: TGCGCCAGTACATCCGGTACCTACGAGCAGTACTTC; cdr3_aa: CASTSGTYEQYF
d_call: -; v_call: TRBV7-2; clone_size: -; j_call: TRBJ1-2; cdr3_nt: TGTGCCAGCAGCTTCGAAGGGGGGCGAGGCTACACCTTC; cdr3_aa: CASSFEGGRGYTF
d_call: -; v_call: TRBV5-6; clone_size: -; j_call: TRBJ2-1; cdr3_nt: TGTGTCAGCAGCCCAGGACCTTTGGAACCCTACAATGAGCAGTTCTTC; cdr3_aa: CVSSPGPLEPYNEQFF
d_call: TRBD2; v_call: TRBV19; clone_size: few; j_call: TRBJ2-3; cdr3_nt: TGTGCCAGTAGCCGAAGACTAGCGGCAACCACAGATACGCAGTATTTT; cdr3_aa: CASSRRLAATTDTQYF
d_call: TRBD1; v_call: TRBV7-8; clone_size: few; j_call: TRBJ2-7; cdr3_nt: TGTGCCAGCAGCTCGGACAGGGGCCACGAGCAGTACTTC; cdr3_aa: CASSSDRGHEQYF
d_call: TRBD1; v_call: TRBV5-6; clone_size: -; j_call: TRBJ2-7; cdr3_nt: TGTGCCAGCAGCTTGAGGCAGGGGGCTTTCAACGAGCAGTACTTC; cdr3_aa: CASSLRQGAFNEQYF
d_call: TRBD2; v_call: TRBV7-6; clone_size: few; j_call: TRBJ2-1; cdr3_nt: TGTGCCAGCAGCTTAGCAACTAGCGGGGGAAGAGGTGAGCAGTTCTTC; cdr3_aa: CASSLATSGGRGEQFF
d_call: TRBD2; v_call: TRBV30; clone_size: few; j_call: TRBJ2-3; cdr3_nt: TGTGCCTGGAGTACATGGACAGGGGATGTTTCTAGCGGGAGGATAGATACGCAGTATTTT; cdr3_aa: CAWSTWTGDVSSGRIDTQYF
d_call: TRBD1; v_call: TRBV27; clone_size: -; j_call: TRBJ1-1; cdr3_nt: TGTGCCAGCAGTCCGCTGGGACAGGGCTGGAACACTGAAGCTTTCTTT; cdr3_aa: CASSPLGQGWNTEAFF
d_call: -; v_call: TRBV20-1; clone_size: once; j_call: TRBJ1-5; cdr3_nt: TGCAGTGCTGTAGGTAGGAGCAATCAGCCCCAGCATTTT; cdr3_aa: CSAVGRSNQPQHF